The present TCR beta chain was sequenced within a study of T-cell memory formation after mild COVID-19. The study's findings and limits: The authors left the SARS-CoV-2 specificity of second-wave clones peaking on day 37 unconfirmed.

This clonotype was recorded many times. Its antigen is undetermined. The CDR3 consists of 13 residues. Trimming took off 4 bases at V and 8 bases at J, with 12 bases between the two ends. Libraries for TCRalpha and TCRbeta carried sample barcodes and unique molecular identifiers via 5'RACE. Each CDR3 protein gets one entry after TCRdb re-called the 5' RACE reads with MiXCR. The table shows about 260,000 distinct CDR3 sequences, with under 8.5% occurring only once. The chain links TRBV12-3 or TRBV12-4 to TRBJ2-1; D is ambiguous. The TCR comes from a man between 18 and 35 years old who had mild COVID-19 (a few samples of this study predate the infection). Cell type and time point are not known. Sequencing was performed on PBMCs or a T cell subset sorted from them (not recorded which). This CDR3 reads CASSSRLSDEQFF. DNA of the CDR3: TGTGCCAGCAGTTCCCGGCTCAGTGATGAGCAGTTCTTC.